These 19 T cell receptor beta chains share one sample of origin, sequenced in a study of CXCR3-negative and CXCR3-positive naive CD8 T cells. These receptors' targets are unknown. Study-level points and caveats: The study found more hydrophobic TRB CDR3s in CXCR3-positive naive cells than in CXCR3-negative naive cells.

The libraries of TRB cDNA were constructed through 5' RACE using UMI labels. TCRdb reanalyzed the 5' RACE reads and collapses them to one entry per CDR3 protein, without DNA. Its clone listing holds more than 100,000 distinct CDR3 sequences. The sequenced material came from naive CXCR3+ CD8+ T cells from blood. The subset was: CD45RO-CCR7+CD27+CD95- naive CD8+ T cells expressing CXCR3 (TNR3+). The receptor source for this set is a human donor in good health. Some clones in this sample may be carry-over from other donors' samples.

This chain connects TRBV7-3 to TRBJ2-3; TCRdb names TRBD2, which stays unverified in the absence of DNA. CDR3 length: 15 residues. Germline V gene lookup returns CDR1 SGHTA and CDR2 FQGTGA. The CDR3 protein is CASSSTVGAADTQYF. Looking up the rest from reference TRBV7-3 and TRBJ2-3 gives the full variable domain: GAGVSQTPSNKVTEKGKYVELRCDPISGHTALYWYRQSLGQGPEFLIYFQGTGAADDSGLPNDRFFAVRPEGSVSTLKIQRTERGDSAVYLCASSSTVGAADTQYFGPGTRLTVL.

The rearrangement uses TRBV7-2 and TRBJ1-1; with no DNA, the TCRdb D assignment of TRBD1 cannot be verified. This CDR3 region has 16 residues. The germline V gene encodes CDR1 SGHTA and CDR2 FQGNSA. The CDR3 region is CASSLGWGTALAEAFF.

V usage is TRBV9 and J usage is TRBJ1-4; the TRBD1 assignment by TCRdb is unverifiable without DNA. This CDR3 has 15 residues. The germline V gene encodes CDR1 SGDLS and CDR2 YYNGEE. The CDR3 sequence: CASSVEDRMDEKLFF.

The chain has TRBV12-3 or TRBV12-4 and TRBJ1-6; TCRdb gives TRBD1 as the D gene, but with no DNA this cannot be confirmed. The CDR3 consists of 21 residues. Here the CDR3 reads CASSLTASALGASSYNSPLHF.

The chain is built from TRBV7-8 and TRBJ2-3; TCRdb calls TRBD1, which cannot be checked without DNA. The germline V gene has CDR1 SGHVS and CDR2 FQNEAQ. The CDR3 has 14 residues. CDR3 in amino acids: CASTPTGFTDTQYF. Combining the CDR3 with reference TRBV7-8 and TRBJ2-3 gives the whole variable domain GAGVSQSPRYKVAKRGQDVALRCDPISGHVSLFWYQQALGQGPEFLTYFQNEAQLDKSGLPSDRFFAERPEGSVSTLKIQRTQQEDSAVYLCASTPTGFTDTQYFGPGTRLTVL.

This chain's CDR3 is CASSRGSGSTYEQYF. The genes are TRBV12-3 or TRBV12-4 and TRBJ2-7; TCRdb names TRBD2, which stays unverified in the absence of DNA. This CDR3 has 15 residues.

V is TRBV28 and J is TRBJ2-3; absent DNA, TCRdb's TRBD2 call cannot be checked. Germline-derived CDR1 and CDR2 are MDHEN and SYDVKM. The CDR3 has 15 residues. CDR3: CASSLERSHTDTQYF.

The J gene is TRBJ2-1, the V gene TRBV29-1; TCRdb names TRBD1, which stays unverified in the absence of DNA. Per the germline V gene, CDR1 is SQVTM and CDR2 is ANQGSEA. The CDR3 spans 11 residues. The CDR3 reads CSVNRGNEQFF.

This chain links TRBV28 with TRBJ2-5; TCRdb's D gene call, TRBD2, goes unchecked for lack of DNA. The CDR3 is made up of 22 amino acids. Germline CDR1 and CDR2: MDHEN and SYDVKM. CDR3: CASSFLPALLAGGPREKETQYF.

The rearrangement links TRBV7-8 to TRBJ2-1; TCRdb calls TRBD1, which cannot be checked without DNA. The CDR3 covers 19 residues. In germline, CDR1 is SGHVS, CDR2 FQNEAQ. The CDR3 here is CASSLGLAGGSPSYNEQFF.

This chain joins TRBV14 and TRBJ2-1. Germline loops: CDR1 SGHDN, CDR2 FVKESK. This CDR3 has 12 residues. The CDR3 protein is CASSHLPNEQFF.

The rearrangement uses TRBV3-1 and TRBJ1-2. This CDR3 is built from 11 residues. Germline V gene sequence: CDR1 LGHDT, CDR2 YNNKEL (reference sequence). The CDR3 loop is CASSHLDGYTF.

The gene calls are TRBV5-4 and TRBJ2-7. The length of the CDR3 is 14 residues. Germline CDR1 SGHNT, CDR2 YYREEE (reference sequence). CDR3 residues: CASSSSDAVYEQYF.

The chain's CDR3 is CASSLQGTNTEAFF. The genes are TRBV27 and TRBJ1-1; TCRdb returns TRBD1, unconfirmable since there is no DNA. CDR3 size: 14 residues. Germline V gene sequence: CDR1 MNHEY, CDR2 SMNVEV (reference sequence).

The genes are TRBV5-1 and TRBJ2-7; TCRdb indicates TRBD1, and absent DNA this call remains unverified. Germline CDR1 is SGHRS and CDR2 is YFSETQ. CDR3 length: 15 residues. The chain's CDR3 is CASSLVTGSPYEQYF.

The CDR3 loop is CASSLGLGLAGNNEKFF. The chain couples TRBV7-3 to TRBJ2-1; TCRdb indicates TRBD2, and absent DNA this call remains unverified. The CDR3 spans 17 residues. Looked up from germline, CDR1 is SGHTA and CDR2 is FQGTGA.

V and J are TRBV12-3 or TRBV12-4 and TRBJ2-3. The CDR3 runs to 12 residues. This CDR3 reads CASSFITDTQYF.

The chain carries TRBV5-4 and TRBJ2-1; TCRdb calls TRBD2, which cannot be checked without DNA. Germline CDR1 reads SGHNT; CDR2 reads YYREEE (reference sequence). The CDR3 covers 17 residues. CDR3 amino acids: CASSTGIAGGFNNEQFF.

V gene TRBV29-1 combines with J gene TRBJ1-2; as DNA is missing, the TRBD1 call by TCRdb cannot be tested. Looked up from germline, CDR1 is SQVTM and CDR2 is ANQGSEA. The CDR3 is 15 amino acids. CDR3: CSVLETGLPNYGYTF.